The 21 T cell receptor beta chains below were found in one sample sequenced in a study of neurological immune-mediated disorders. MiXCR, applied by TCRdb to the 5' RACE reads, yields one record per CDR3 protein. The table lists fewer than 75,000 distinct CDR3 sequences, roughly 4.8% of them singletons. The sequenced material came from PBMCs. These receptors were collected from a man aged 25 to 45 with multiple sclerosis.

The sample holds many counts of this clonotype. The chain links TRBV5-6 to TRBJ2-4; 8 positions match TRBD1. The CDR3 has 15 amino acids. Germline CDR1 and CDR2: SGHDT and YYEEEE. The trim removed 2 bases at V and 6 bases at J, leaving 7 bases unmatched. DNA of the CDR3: TGTGCCAGCAGCTTAGTATCAGGGGGCGGAAACATTCAGTACTTC. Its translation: CASSLVSGGGNIQYF.

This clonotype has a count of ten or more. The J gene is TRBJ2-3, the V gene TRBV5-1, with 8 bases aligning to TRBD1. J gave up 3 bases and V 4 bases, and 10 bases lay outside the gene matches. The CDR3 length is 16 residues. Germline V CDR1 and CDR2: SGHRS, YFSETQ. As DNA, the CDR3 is TGCGCCAGCAGCCAAACTGTCAGGGGGCGTACAGATACGCAGTATTTT. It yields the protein CASSQTVRGRTDTQYF. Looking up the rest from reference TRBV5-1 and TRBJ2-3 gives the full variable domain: KAGVTQTPRYLIKTRGQQVTLSCSPISGHRSVSWYQQTPGQGLQFLFEYFSETQRNKGNFPGRFSGRQFSNSRSEMNVSTLELGDSALYLCASSQTVRGRTDTQYFGPGTRLTVL.

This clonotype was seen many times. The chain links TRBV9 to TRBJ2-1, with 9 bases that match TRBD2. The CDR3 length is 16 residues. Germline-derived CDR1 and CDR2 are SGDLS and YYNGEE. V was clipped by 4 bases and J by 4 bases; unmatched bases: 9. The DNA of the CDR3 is TGTGCCAGCAGCCCTAGAAGGAGCGGGGGGTACAATGAGCAGTTCTTC. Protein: CASSPRRSGGYNEQFF.

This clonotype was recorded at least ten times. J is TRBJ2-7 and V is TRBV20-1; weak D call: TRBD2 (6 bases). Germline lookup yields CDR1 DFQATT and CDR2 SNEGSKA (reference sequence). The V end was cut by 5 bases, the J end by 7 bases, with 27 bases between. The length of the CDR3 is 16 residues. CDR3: CSAVPTGLGSGGEQYF. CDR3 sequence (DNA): TGCAGTGCTGTGCCCACGGGCCTCGGGTCCGGAGGGGAGCAGTACTTC.

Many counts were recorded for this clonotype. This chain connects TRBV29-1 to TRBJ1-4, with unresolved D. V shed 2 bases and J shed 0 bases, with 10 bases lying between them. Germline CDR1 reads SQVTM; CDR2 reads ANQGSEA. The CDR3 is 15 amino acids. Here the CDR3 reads CSVEINTATNEKLFF. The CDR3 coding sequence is TGCAGCGTTGAAATAAACACTGCAACTAATGAAAAACTGTTTTTT.

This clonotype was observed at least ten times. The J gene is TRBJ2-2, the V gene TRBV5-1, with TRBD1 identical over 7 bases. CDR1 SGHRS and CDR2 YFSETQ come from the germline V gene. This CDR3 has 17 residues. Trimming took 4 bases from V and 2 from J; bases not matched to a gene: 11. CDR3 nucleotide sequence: TGCGCCAGCAGCCGGGGACAGTTGGGACGTAACACCGGGGAGCTGTTTTTT. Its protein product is CASSRGQLGRNTGELFF.

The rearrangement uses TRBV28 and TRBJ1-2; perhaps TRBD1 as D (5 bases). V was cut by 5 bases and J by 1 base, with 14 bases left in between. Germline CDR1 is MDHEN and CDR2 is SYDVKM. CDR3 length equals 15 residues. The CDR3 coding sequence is TGTGCCAGCAGTCCTTGGGACGGCTATAACTATGGCTACACCTTC. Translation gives CASSPWDGYNYGYTF.

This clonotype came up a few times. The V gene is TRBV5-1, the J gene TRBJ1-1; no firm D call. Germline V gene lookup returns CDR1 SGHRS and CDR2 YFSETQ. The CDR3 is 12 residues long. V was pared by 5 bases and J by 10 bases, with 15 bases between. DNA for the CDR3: TGCGCCAGCAGTCTAGACTTTCAAGGAGCTTTCTTT. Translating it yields CASSLDFQGAFF.

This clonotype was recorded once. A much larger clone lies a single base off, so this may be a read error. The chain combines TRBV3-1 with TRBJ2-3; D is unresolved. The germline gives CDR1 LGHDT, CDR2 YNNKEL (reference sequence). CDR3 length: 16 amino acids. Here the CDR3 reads CASNQLQAFSTDTQYF. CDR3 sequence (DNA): TGTGCCAGCAACCAACTCCAGGCTTTCAGCACAGATACGCAGTATTTT.

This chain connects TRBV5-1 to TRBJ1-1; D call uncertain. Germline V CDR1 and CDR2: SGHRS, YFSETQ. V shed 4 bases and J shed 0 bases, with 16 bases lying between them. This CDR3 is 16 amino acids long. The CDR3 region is CASSPGSAALNTEAFF. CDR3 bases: TGCGCCAGCAGCCCCGGTTCGGCGGCCTTGAACACTGAAGCTTTCTTT.

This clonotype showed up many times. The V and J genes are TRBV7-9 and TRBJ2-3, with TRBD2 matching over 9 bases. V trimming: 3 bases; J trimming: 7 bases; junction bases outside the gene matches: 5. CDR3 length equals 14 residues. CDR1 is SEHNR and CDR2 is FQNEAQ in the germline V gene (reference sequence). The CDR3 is CASSFSGGHHTQYF. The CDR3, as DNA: TGTGCCAGCAGCTTTAGCGGGGGTCACCATACGCAGTATTTT.

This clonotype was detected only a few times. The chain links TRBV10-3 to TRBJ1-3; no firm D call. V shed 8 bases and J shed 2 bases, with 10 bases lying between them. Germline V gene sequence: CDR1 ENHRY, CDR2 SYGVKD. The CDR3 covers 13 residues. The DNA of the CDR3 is TGTGCCATCTCCGGCGGGGCTGGAAACACCATATATTTT. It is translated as CAISGGAGNTIYF.

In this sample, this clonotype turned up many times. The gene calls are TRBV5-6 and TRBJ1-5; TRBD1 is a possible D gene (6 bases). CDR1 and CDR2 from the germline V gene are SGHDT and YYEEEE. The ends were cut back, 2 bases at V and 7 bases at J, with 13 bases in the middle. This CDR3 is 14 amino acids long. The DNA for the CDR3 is TGTGCCAGCAGCTTACAGGGAGTTGGACAGCCCCAGCATTTT. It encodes CASSLQGVGQPQHF.

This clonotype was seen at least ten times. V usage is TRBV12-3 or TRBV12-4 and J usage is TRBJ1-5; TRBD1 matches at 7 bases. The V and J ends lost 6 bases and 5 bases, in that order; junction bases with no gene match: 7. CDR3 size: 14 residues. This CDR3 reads CASRILTGDQPQHF. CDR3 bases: TGTGCCAGCAGGATTCTCACAGGGGATCAGCCCCAGCATTTT.

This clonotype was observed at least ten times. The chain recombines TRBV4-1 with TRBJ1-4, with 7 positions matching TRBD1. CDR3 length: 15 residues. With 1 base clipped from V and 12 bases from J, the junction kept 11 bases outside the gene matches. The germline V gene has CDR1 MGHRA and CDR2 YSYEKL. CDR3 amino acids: CASSQAPGQSVELFF. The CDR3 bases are TGCGCCAGCAGCCAAGCCCCGGGACAGTCTGTTGAACTGTTTTTT.

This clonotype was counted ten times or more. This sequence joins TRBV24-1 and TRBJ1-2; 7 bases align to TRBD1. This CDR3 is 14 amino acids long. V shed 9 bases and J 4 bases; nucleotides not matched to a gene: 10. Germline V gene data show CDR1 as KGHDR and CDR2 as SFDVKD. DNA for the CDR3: TGTGCCACCCGCCCAGGGACAGCAGCCTATGGCTACACCTTC. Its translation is CATRPGTAAYGYTF.

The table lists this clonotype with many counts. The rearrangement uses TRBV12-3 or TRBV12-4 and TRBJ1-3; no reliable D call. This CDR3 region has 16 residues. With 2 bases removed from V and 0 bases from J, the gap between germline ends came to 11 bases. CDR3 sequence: CASSLRGGGSGNTIYF. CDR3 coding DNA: TGTGCCAGCAGTTTACGTGGCGGAGGCTCTGGAAACACCATATATTTT.

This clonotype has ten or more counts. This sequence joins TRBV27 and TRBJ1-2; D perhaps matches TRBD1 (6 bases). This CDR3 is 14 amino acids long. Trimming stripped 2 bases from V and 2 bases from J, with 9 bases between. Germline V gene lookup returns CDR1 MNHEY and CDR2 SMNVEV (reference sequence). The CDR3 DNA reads TGTGCCAGCAGTTTAGGGGGGGGCAACTATGGCTACACCTTC. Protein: CASSLGGGNYGYTF.

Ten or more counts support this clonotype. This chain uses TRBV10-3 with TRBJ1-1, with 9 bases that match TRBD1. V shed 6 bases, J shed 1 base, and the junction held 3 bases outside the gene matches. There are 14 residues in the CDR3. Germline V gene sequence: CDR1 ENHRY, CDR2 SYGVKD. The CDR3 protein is CAISLDRGNTEAFF. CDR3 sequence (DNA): TGTGCCATCAGCCTGGACAGGGGGAACACTGAAGCTTTCTTT.

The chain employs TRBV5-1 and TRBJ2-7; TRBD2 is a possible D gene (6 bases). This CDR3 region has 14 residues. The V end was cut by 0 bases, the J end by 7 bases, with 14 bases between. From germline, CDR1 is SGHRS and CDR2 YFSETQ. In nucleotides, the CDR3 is TGCGCCAGCAGCTTGGGAAAGGGAGGAGAAGAGCAGTACTTC. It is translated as CASSLGKGGEEQYF.

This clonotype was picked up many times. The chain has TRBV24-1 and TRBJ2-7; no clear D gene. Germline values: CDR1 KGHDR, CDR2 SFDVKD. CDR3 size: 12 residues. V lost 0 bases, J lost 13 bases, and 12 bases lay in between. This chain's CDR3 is CATSDLGNFIYF. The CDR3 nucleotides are TGTGCCACCAGTGATTTGGGGAACTTCATCTACTTC.